This is a list of T cell receptor beta chains from one sample in a study of blood T cells in healthy people across ages. Using its own MiXCR run on the 5' RACE reads, TCRdb lists one record per CDR3 protein. Of about 1,500,000 distinct CDR3 sequences in the sample, approximately 38% were seen once. The sequenced sample was blood. The receptors shown here come from a young woman in good health. CDR3s include the opening cysteine and the closing phenylalanine or tryptophan. D genes are given only for firm matches. Size is omitted from some rows. Given values are once, few, many or a class for expanded clones.

V: TRBV30
J: TRBJ2-1
D: TRBD2
size: -
CDR3: CAYQSGSSYNEQFF
DNA: TGTGCCTACCAAAGCGGGAGCTCCTACAATGAGCAGTTCTTC

V: TRBV4-1
J: TRBJ1-4
D: -
size: -
CDR3: CASGEGPTNEKLFF
DNA: TGCGCCAGCGGTGAGGGGCCGACTAATGAAAAACTGTTTTTT

V: TRBV20-1
J: TRBJ1-2
D: -
size: -
CDR3: CSARDLNRDADYGYTF
DNA: TGCAGTGCTAGAGATCTCAACAGGGATGCGGACTATGGCTACACCTTC

V: TRBV3-1
J: TRBJ2-1
D: -
size: -
CDR3: CASSPSAGGFEQFF
DNA: TGTGCCAGCAGCCCCTCCGCCGGTGGGTTTGAGCAGTTCTTC

V: TRBV20-1
J: TRBJ2-5
D: -
size: -
CDR3: CSAQHGQEIQYF
DNA: TGCAGTGCCCAACACGGACAAGAGATCCAGTACTTC

V: TRBV7-9
J: TRBJ1-2
D: -
size: few
CDR3: CASSLGSKGYTF
DNA: TGTGCCAGCAGCTTAGGATCCAAGGGCTACACCTTC

V: TRBV6-5
J: TRBJ1-2
D: -
size: -
CDR3: CASSYTPEGNYGYTF
DNA: TGTGCCAGCAGTTATACACCGGAAGGCAACTATGGCTACACCTTC

V: TRBV7-2
J: TRBJ2-5
D: -
size: -
CDR3: CASSPSTRNEQYF
DNA: TGTGCCAGCAGCCCCTCTACCCGCAATGAGCAGTACTTC

V: TRBV9
J: TRBJ1-5
D: TRBD1
size: -
CDR3: CASSTEGAYQPQHF
DNA: TGTGCCAGCAGCACAGAGGGGGCCTATCAGCCCCAGCATTTT

V: TRBV11-2
J: TRBJ2-7
D: TRBD2
size: few
CDR3: CASSLRGSVGSGTLSYEQYF
DNA: TGTGCCAGCAGCTTACGGGGGTCTGTAGGTAGCGGGACCTTATCCTACGAGCAGTACTTC

V: TRBV20-1
J: TRBJ2-1
D: TRBD2
size: -
CDR3: CRGQRGNEQFF
DNA: TGCAGGGGCCAGCGGGGGAATGAGCAGTTCTTC

V: TRBV11-2
J: TRBJ2-7
D: TRBD2
size: -
CDR3: CASSLDIERGAYNEQYF
DNA: TGTGCCAGCAGCTTAGATATTGAGCGGGGGGCCTACAATGAGCAGTACTTC

V: TRBV29-1
J: TRBJ2-6
D: -
size: -
CDR3: CSVEIVANSGANVLTF
DNA: TGCAGCGTTGAAATCGTAGCCAACTCTGGGGCCAACGTCCTGACTTTC

V: TRBV5-5
J: TRBJ2-1
D: TRBD2
size: -
CDR3: CASVPGLDYIEQFF
DNA: TGTGCCAGCGTCCCAGGACTAGACTACATTGAGCAGTTCTTC

V: TRBV2
J: TRBJ2-5
D: TRBD2
size: -
CDR3: CASSVGTIIKETQYF
DNA: TGTGCCAGCAGTGTTGGGACTATAATAAAAGAGACCCAGTACTTC

V: TRBV4-2
J: TRBJ2-1
D: TRBD2
size: few
CDR3: CASSQEAGLVGVEQFF
DNA: TGTGCCAGCAGCCAAGAAGCGGGACTAGTGGGAGTCGAGCAGTTCTTC

V: TRBV7-2
J: TRBJ2-5
D: TRBD1
size: -
CDR3: CASSLTGRYQETQYF
DNA: TGTGCCAGCAGCTTGACAGGGAGATACCAAGAGACCCAGTACTTC

V: TRBV3-1
J: TRBJ1-1
D: -
size: many
CDR3: CASSLYTEAFF
DNA: TGTGCCAGCAGCCTTTACACTGAAGCTTTCTTT

V: TRBV11-2
J: TRBJ2-7
D: -
size: few
CDR3: CASSLVAGEQYF
DNA: TGTGCCAGCAGTTTAGTGGCAGGCGAGCAGTACTTC

V: TRBV5-1
J: TRBJ2-7
D: -
size: -
CDR3: CASSPGVAPTYEQYF
DNA: TGCGCCAGCAGCCCCGGGGTAGCGCCTACCTACGAGCAGTACTTC

V: TRBV12-3/TRBV12-4
J: TRBJ2-7
D: -
size: few
CDR3: CASIPLEQYF
DNA: TGTGCCAGCATCCCCCTCGAGCAGTACTTC

V: TRBV20-1
J: TRBJ2-3
D: TRBD2
size: -
CDR3: CSAHSGGDRADTQYF
DNA: TGCAGTGCGCATAGCGGGGGGGATCGCGCAGATACGCAGTATTTT

V: TRBV13
J: TRBJ1-5
D: -
size: few
CDR3: CASSSRAQANQPQHF
DNA: TGTGCCAGCAGCTCTCGGGCACAGGCCAATCAGCCCCAGCATTTT

V: TRBV4-1
J: TRBJ1-6
D: -
size: -
CDR3: CASSQAISGTPHF
DNA: TGCGCCAGCAGCCAGGCTATATCGGGAACCCCCCACTTT

V: TRBV5-1
J: TRBJ1-2
D: -
size: -
CDR3: CASSPVGVEGYGYTF
DNA: TGCGCCAGCAGCCCGGTCGGAGTTGAGGGCTATGGCTACACCTTC

V: TRBV11-3
J: TRBJ2-1
D: -
size: -
CDR3: CASSEGVAYNEQFF
DNA: TGTGCCAGCAGTGAGGGGGTGGCATACAATGAGCAGTTCTTC

V: TRBV15
J: TRBJ2-6
D: TRBD1
size: -
CDR3: CATSIYDRGRANVLTF
DNA: TGTGCCACCAGCATATACGACAGGGGTAGGGCCAACGTCCTGACTTTC

V: TRBV6-5
J: TRBJ2-3
D: -
size: -
CDR3: CASSYNSAPGGATDTQYF
DNA: TGTGCCAGCAGTTACAATTCGGCCCCGGGCGGCGCCACAGATACGCAGTATTTT

V: TRBV7-9
J: TRBJ2-1
D: -
size: few
CDR3: CASSRVGSNLNEQFF
DNA: TGTGCCAGCAGCCGCGTAGGGTCGAATCTCAATGAGCAGTTCTTC

V: TRBV12-3/TRBV12-4
J: TRBJ1-2
D: TRBD1
size: few
CDR3: CASNGQGLYGYTF
DNA: TGTGCCAGCAATGGACAGGGCCTCTATGGCTACACCTTC

V: TRBV6-1
J: TRBJ1-2
D: -
size: few
CDR3: CASSWASPATRSKANYGYTF
DNA: TGTGCCAGCAGCTGGGCCTCCCCAGCGACACGTAGCAAAGCTAACTATGGCTACACCTTC

V: TRBV5-8
J: TRBJ2-3
D: -
size: -
CDR3: CASSPLQGTATDTQYF
DNA: TGTGCCAGCAGCCCACTACAAGGCACGGCAACAGATACGCAGTATTTT

V: TRBV3-1
J: TRBJ2-1
D: TRBD1
size: few
CDR3: CASSFGTGTYNEQFF
DNA: TGTGCCAGCAGCTTTGGGACAGGGACCTACAATGAGCAGTTCTTC

V: TRBV3-1
J: TRBJ2-1
D: -
size: few
CDR3: CASSQSRNEQFF
DNA: TGTGCCAGCAGCCAGTCGAGAAATGAGCAGTTCTTC

V: TRBV12-3/TRBV12-4
J: TRBJ2-7
D: TRBD1
size: few
CDR3: CASRRVPGQGTYEQYF
DNA: TGTGCCAGCAGGCGTGTGCCGGGACAGGGCACCTACGAGCAGTACTTC

V: TRBV29-1
J: TRBJ1-1
D: -
size: -
CDR3: CSAKNYRENTEAFF
DNA: TGCAGCGCCAAAAACTACAGGGAGAACACTGAAGCTTTCTTT

V: TRBV4-1
J: TRBJ2-2
D: -
size: -
CDR3: CASSQDSLRGRNTGELFF
DNA: TGCGCCAGCAGCCAAGACTCTTTGCGGGGGCGGAACACCGGGGAGCTGTTTTTT

V: TRBV2
J: TRBJ1-1
D: TRBD1
size: once
CDR3: CASSPGTGCEAFF
DNA: TGTGCCAGCAGTCCCGGGACAGGGTGTGAAGCTTTCTTT

V: TRBV4-1
J: TRBJ2-5
D: TRBD1
size: few
CDR3: CASSHNRGAQQETQYF
DNA: TGCGCCAGCAGCCATAACAGGGGGGCCCAACAAGAGACCCAGTACTTC